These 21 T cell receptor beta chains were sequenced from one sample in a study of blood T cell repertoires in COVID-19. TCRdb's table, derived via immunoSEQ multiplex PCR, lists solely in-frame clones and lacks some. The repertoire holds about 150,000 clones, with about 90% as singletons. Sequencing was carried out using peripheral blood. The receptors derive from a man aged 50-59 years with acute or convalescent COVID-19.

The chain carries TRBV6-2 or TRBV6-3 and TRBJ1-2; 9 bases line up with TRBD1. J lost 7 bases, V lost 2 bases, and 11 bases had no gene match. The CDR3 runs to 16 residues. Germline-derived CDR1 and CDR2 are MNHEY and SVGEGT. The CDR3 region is CASSYLRGGQGSGYTF. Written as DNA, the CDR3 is TGTGCCAGCAGTTACCTCCGCGGGGGACAGGGATCTGGCTACACCTTC.

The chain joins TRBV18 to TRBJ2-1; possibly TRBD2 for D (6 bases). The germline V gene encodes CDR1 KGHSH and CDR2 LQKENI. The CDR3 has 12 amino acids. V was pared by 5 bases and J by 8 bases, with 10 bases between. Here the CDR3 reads CASSSTGDEQFF. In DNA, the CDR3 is TGTGCCAGCTCATCAACGGGAGATGAGCAGTTCTTC.

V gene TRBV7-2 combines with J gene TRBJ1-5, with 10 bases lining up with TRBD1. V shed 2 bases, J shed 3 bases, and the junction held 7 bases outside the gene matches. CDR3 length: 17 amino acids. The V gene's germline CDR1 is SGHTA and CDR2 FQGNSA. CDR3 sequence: CASSLTMDRGYNQPQHF. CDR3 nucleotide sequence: TGTGCCAGCAGCTTAACCATGGACAGGGGGTACAATCAGCCCCAGCATTTT.

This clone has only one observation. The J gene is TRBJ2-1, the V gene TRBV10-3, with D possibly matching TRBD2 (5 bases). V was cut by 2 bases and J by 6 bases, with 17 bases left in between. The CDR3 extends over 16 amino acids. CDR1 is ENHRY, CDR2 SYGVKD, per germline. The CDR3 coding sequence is TGTGCCATCAGTGAGCACGGCCAGACTAATATCAATGAGCAGTTCTTC. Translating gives CAISEHGQTNINEQFF.

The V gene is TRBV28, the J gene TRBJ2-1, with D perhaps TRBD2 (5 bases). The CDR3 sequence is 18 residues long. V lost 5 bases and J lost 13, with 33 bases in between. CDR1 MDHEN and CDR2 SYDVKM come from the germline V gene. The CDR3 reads CASSALILGSSHEIQQFF. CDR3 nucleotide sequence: TGTGCCAGCAGTGCATTAATTTTGGGGAGCAGTCATGAAATCCAACAGTTCTTC.

CDR3 nucleotide sequence: TGCGCCAGCAGTCAATCGCGGCTTACTTTGCCTGAAGCTTTCTTT. This encodes CASSQSRLTLPEAFF. The gene calls are TRBV23-1 and TRBJ1-1; no clear D. TRBV23-1 is flagged as an ORF with uncertain function. The V end was cut by 0 bases, the J end by 6 bases, with 14 bases between. The CDR3 is 15 residues long.

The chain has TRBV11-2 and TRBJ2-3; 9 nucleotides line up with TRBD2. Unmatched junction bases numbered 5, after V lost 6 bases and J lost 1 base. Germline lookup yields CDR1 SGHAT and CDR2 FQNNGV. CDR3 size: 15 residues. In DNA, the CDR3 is TGTGCCAGCAGTTCCAGACTAGCGGGCACAGATACGCAGTATTTT. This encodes CASSSRLAGTDTQYF.

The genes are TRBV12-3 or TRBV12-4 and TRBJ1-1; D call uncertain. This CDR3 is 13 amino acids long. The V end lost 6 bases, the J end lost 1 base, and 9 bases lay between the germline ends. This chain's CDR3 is CASRLTQNTEAFF. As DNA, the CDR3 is TGTGCCAGCAGACTCACTCAGAACACTGAAGCTTTCTTT.

The CDR3 region is CASSPGPGTGHKNYGYTF. The CDR3 DNA is TGTGCCAGCAGTCCGGGACCCGGGACAGGGCACAAAAACTATGGCTACACCTTC. The rearrangement uses TRBV27 and TRBJ1-2; 9 positions agree with TRBD1. CDR1 MNHEY and CDR2 SMNVEV come from the germline V gene (reference sequence). The CDR3 totals 18 residues. Trimming took 5 bases from V and 2 from J; bases not matched to a gene: 15.

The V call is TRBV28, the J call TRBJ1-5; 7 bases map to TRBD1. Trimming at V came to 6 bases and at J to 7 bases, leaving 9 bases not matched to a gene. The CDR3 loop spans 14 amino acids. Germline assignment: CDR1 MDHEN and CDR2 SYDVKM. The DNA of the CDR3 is TGTGCCAGCAGGGTAGACAGGGTCAGACAGCCCCAGCATTTT. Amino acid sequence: CASRVDRVRQPQHF.

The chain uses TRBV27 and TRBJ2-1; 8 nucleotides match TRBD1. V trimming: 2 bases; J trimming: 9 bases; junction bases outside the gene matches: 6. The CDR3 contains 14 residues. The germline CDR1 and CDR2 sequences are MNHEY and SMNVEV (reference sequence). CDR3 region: CASSLGQGAGEQFF. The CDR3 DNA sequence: TGTGCCAGCAGTTTAGGGCAGGGGGCTGGTGAGCAGTTCTTC.

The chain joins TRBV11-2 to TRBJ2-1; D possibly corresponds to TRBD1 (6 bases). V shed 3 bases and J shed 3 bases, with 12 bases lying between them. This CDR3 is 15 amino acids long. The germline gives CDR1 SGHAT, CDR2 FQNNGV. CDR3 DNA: TGTGCCAGCAGCTTTTCAGGGGTGGACTACAATGAGCAGTTCTTC. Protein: CASSFSGVDYNEQFF.

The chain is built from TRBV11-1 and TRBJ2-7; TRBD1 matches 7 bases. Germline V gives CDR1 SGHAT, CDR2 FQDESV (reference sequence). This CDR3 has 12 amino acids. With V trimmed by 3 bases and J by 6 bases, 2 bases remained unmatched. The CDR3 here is CASSFTGVEQYV. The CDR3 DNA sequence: TGTGCCAGCAGCTTCACAGGGGTCGAGCAGTACGTC.

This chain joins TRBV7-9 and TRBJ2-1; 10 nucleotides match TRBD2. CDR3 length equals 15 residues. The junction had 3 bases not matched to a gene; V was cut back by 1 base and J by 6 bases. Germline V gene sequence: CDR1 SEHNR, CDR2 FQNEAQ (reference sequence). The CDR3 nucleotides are TGTGCCAGCAGCTTAGGGGCTAGCGGGAGCAATGAGCAGTTCTTC. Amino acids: CASSLGASGSNEQFF.

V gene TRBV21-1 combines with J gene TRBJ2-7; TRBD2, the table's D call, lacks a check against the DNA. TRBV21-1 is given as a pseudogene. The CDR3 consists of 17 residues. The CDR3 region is CASSSGNRTPSSYEQYV. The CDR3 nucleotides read TGTGCCAGCAGCAGCGGGAACAGGACTCCTAGCTCCTACGAGCAGTACGTC.

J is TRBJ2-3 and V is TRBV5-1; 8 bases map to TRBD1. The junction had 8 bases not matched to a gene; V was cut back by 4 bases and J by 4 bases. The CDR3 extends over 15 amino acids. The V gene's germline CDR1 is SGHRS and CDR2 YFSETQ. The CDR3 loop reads CASSRGQGRSDTQYF. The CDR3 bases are TGCGCCAGCAGCCGTGGACAGGGTCGTTCAGATACGCAGTATTTT. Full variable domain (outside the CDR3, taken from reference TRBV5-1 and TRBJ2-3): KAGVTQTPRYLIKTRGQQVTLSCSPISGHRSVSWYQQTPGQGLQFLFEYFSETQRNKGNFPGRFSGRQFSNSRSEMNVSTLELGDSALYLCASSRGQGRSDTQYFGPGTRLTVL.

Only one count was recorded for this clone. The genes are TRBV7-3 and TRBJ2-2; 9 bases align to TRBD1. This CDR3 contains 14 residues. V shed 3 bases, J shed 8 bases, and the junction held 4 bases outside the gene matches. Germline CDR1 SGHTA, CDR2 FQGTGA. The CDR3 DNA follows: TGTGCCAGCAGCTTGGGGACAGGGCTTGGGGAGCTGTTTTTT. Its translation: CASSLGTGLGELFF. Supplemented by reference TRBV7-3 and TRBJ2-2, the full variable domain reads GAGVSQTPSNKVTEKGKYVELRCDPISGHTALYWYRQSLGQGPEFLIYFQGTGAADDSGLPNDRFFAVRPEGSVSTLKIQRTERGDSAVYLCASSLGTGLGELFFGEGSRLTVL.

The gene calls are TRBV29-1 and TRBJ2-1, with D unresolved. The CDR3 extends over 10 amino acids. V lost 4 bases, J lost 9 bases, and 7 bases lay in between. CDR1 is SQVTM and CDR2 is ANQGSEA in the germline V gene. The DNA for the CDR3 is TGCAGCGTTGTAGCCAGTGAGCAGTTCTTC. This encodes CSVVASEQFF.

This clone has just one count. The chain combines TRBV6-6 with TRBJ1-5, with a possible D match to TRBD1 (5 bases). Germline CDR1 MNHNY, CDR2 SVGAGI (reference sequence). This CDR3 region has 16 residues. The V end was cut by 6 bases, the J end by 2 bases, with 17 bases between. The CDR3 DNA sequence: TGTGCCAGCAGCCCAGTAGGAGGGGCCGGCAATCAGCCCCAGCATTTT. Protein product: CASSPVGGAGNQPQHF.

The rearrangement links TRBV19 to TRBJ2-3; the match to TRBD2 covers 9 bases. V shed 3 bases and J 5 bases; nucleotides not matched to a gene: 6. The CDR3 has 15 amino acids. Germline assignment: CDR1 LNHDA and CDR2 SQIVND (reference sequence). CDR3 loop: CASSMGGGAIDTQYF. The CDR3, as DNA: TGTGCCAGTAGTATGGGCGGGGGGGCGATAGATACGCAGTATTTT.

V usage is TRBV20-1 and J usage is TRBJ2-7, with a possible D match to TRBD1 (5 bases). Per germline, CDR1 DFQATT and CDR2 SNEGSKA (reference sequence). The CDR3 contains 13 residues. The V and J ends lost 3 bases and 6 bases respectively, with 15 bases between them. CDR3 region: CSASGLQGPEQYV. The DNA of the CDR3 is TGCAGTGCTAGTGGTCTCCAGGGTCCCGAGCAGTACGTC.